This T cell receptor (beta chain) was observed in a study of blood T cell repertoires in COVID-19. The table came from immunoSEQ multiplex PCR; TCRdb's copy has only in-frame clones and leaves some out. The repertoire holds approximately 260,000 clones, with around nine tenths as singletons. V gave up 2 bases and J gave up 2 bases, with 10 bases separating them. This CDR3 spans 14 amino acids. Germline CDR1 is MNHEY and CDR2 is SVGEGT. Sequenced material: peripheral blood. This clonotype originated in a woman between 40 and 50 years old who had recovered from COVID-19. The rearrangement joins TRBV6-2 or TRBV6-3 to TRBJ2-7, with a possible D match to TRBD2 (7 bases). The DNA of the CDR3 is TGTGCCAGCAGTTACGGGGGGGCCCCCTACGAGCAGTACTTC. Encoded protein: CASSYGGAPYEQYF.